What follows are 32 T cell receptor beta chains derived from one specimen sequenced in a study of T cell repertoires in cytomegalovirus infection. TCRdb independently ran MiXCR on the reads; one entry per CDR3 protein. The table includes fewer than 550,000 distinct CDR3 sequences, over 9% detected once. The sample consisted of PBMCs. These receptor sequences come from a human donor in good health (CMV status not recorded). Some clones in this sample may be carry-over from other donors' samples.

CDR3 DNA sequence: TGTGCCAGCAGCACTAGATCCGGGACAGGGAGGTTGTATTATGAGCAGTTCTTC. Its protein product is CASSTRSGTGRLYYEQFF. The V call is TRBV5-4, the J call TRBJ2-1; 9 nucleotides line up with TRBD1. The CDR3 runs to 18 residues. The ends lost 4 bases at V and 8 bases at J; junction bases unmatched: 19. CDR1 is SGHNT, CDR2 YYREEE, per germline (reference sequence).

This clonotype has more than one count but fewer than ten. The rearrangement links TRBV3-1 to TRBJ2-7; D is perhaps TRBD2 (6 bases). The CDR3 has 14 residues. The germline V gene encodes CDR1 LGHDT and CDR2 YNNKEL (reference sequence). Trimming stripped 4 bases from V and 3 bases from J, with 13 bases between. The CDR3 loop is CASSPFGGFYEQYF. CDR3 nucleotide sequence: TGTGCCAGCAGCCCATTTGGGGGGTTCTACGAGCAGTACTTC.

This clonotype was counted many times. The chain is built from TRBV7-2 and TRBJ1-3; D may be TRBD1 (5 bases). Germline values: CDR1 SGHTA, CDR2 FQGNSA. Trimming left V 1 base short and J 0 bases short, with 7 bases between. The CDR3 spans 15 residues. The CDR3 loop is CASSLDGGSGNTIYF. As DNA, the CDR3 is TGTGCCAGCAGCTTAGACGGGGGCTCTGGAAACACCATATATTTT.

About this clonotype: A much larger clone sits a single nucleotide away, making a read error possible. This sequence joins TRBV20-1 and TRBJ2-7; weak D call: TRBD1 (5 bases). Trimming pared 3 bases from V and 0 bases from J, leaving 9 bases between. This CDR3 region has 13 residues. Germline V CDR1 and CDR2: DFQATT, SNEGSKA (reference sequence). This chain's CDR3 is CSASATASYEQYF. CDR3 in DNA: TGCAGTGCTAGCGCGACAGCCTCCTACGAGCAGTACTTC.

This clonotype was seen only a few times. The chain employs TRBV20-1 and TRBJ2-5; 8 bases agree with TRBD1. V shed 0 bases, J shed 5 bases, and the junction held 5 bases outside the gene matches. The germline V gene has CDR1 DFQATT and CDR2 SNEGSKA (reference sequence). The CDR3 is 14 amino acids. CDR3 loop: CSARDQGAVETQYF. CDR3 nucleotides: TGCAGTGCTAGAGATCAGGGGGCGGTGGAGACCCAGTACTTC.

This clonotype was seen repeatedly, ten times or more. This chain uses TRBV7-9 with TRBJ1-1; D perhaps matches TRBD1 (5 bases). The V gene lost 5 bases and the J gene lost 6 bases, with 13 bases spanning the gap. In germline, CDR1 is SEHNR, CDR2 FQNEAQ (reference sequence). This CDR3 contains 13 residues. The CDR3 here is CASSPPGQPEAFF. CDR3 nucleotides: TGTGCCAGCAGCCCCCCAGGGCAGCCTGAAGCTTTCTTT.

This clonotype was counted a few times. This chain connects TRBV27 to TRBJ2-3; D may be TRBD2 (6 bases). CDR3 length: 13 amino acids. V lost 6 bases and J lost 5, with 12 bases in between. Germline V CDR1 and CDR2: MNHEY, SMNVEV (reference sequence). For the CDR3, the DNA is TGTGCCAGCAGAACGACGGGGGTAGATACGCAGTATTTT. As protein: CASRTTGVDTQYF.

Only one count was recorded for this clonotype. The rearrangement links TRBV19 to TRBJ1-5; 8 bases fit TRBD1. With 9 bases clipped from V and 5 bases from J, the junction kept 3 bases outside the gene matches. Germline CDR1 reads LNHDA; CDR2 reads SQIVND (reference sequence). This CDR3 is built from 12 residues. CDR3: CASRQGYQPQHF. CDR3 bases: TGTGCCAGCAGACAGGGGTATCAGCCCCAGCATTTT.

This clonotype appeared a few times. The CDR3, as DNA: TGCAGTGCGACTGGGGCTGAAGCTTTCTTT. Its translation is CSATGAEAFF. This rearrangement joins TRBV20-1 to TRBJ1-1, with unresolved D. V lost 6 bases and J lost 6, with 8 bases in between. The CDR3 spans 10 residues. Germline V CDR1 and CDR2: DFQATT, SNEGSKA (reference sequence).

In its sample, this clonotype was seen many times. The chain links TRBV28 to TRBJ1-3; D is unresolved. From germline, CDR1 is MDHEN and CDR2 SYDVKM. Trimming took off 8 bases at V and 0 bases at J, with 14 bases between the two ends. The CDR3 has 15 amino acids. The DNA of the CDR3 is TGTGCCAGCTGGAGAGGGAGTCGCTCTGGAAACACCATATATTTT. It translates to CASWRGSRSGNTIYF.

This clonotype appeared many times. CDR3 nucleotides: TGTGCCAGCACCCTCGGTGCCGGGGAGCTGTTTTTT. It is translated as CASTLGAGELFF. V usage is TRBV28 and J usage is TRBJ2-2; D call uncertain. Germline-derived CDR1 and CDR2 are MDHEN and SYDVKM. The CDR3 covers 12 residues. V was cut by 7 bases and J by 6 bases, with 9 bases left in between.

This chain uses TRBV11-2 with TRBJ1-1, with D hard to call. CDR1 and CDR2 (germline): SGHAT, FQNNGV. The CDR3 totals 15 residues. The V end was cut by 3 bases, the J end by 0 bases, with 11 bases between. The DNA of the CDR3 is TGTGCCAGCAGCTTGGACGCTGGCTTGAACACTGAAGCTTTCTTT. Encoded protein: CASSLDAGLNTEAFF.

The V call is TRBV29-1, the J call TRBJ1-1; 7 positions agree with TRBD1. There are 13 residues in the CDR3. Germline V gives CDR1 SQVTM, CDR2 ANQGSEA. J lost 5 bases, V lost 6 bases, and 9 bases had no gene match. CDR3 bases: TGCAGCGTGGGGGAGGGGGCGAGGACTGAAGCTTTCTTT. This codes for CSVGEGARTEAFF.

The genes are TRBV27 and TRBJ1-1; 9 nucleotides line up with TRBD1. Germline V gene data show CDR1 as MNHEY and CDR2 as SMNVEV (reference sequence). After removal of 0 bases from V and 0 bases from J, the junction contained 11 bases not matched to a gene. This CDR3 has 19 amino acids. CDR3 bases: TGTGCCAGCAGTTTATCGGCAACTCATGGGGACAGGGTGAACACTGAAGCTTTCTTT. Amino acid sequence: CASSLSATHGDRVNTEAFF.

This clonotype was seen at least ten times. The CDR3 nucleotides read TGTGCCAGCAGTTACCCCGGGGAGCTGTTTTTT. Encoded protein: CASSYPGELFF. The rearrangement links TRBV6-2 or TRBV6-3 to TRBJ2-2; D remains unclear. The CDR3 is made up of 11 amino acids. Per the germline V gene, CDR1 is MNHEY and CDR2 is SVGEGT. Trimming left V 2 bases short and J 6 bases short, with 1 base between.

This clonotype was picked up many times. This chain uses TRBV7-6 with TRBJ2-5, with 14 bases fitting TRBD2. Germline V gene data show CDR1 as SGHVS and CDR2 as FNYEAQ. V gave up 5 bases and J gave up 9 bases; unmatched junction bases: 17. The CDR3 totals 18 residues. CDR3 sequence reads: CASSDGTSGRVTKSSQYF. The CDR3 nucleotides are TGTGCCAGCAGCGACGGGACTAGCGGGAGAGTAACCAAGAGCTCCCAGTACTTC.

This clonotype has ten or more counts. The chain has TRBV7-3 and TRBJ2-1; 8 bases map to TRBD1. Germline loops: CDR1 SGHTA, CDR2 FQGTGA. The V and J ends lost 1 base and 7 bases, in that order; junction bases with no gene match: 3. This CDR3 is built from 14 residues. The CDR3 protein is CASSLSTGGNEQFF. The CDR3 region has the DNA TGTGCCAGCAGCTTAAGCACAGGGGGGAATGAGCAGTTCTTC.

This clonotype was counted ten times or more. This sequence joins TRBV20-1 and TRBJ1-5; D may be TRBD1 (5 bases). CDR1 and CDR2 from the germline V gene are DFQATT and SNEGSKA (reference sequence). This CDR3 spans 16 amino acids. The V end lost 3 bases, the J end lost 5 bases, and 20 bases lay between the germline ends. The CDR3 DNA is TGCAGTGCTAGTAGGGGAACGATCTCGCTAGATCAGCCCCAGCATTTT. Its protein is CSASRGTISLDQPQHF.

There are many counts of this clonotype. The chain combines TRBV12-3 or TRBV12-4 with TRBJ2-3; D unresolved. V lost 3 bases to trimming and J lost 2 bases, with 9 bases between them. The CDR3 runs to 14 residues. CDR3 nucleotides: TGTGCCAGCAGTTTTAGGGCCTACACAGATACGCAGTATTTT. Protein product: CASSFRAYTDTQYF.

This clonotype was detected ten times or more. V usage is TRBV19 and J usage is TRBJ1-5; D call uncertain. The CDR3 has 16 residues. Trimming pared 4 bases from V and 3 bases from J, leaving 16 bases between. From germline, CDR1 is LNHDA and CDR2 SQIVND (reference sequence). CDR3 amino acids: CASSTILGGNNQPQHF. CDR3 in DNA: TGTGCCAGTAGTACCATTCTGGGTGGTAACAATCAGCCCCAGCATTTT.

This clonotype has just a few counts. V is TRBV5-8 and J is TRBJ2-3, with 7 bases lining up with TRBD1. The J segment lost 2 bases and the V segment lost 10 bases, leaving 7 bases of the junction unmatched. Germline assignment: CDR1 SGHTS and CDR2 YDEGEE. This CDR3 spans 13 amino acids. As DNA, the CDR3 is TGTGCCTTTACCGACAGGGTCACAGATACGCAGTATTTT. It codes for CAFTDRVTDTQYF.

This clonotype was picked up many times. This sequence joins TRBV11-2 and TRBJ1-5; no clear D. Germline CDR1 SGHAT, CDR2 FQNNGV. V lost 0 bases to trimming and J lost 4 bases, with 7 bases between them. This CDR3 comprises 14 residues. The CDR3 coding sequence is TGTGCCAGCAGCTTAGATGGGCGAAATCAGCCCCAGCATTTT. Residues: CASSLDGRNQPQHF.

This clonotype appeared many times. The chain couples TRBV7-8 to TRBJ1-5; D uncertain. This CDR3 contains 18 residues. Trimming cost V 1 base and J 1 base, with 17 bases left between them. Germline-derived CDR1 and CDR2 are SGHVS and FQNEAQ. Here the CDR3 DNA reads TGTGCCAGCAGCTTAGTGAGTTGGTGGGGATCGAGCAATCAGCCCCAGCATTTT. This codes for CASSLVSWWGSSNQPQHF.

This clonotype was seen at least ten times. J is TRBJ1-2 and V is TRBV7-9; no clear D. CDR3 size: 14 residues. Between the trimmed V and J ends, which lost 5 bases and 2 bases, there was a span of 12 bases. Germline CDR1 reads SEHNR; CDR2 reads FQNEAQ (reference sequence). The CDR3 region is CASSPERENYGYTF. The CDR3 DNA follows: TGTGCCAGCAGCCCCGAAAGAGAAAACTATGGCTACACCTTC.

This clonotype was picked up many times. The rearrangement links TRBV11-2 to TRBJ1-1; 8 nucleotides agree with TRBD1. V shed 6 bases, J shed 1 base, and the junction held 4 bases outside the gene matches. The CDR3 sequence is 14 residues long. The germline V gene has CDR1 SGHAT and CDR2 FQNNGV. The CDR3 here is CASRPTGGNTEAFF. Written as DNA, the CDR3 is TGTGCCAGCAGGCCTACAGGGGGGAACACTGAAGCTTTCTTT.

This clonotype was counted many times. The CDR3 protein is CASSYLGFQPQHF. In nucleotides, the CDR3 is TGTGCCAGCAGTTATCTGGGGTTTCAGCCCCAGCATTTT. V usage is TRBV6-2 or TRBV6-3 and J usage is TRBJ1-5; no reliable D call. V was pared by 3 bases and J by 6 bases, with 9 bases between. CDR3 length equals 13 residues. The germline V gene has CDR1 MNHEY and CDR2 SVGEGT.

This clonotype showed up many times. CDR3: CASSLPEASGDTGELFF. The CDR3 DNA reads as TGCGCCAGCAGCTTACCTGAGGCTAGCGGAGACACCGGGGAGCTGTTTTTT. The chain links TRBV5-1 to TRBJ2-2, with 7 bases aligning to TRBD2. Trimming took 2 bases from V and 3 from J; bases not matched to a gene: 10. Germline loops: CDR1 SGHRS, CDR2 YFSETQ. The CDR3 has 17 residues. Together with reference TRBV5-1 and TRBJ2-2, the CDR3 gives the full variable domain: KAGVTQTPRYLIKTRGQQVTLSCSPISGHRSVSWYQQTPGQGLQFLFEYFSETQRNKGNFPGRFSGRQFSNSRSEMNVSTLELGDSALYLCASSLPEASGDTGELFFGEGSRLTVL.

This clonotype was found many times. The CDR3 bases are TGTGCCAGCAGCTTACTAACCCGGATACTAGCGGGAGTAACCGGGGAGCTGTTTTTT. Translating it yields CASSLLTRILAGVTGELFF. The chain has TRBV11-2 and TRBJ2-2; TRBD2 agrees at 11 bases. The germline CDR1 and CDR2 sequences are SGHAT and FQNNGV. The CDR3 is made up of 19 amino acids. V shed 2 bases and J 5 bases; nucleotides not matched to a gene: 13.

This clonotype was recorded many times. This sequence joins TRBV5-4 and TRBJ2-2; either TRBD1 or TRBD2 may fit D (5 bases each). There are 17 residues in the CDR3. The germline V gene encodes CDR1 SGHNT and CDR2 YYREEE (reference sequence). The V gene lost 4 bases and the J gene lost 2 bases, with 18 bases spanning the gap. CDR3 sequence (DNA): TGTGCCAGCAGCGCAGAGCTAACCGGGGCCAACACCGGGGAGCTGTTTTTT. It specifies CASSAELTGANTGELFF.

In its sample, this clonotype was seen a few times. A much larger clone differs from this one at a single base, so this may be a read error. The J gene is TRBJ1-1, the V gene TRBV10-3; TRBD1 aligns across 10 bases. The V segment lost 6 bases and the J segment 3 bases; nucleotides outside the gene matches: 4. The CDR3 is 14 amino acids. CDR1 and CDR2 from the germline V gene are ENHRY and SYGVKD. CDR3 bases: TGTGCCATCAGAACCGGGACAGGGGACACTGAAGCTTTCTTT. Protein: CAIRTGTGDTEAFF.

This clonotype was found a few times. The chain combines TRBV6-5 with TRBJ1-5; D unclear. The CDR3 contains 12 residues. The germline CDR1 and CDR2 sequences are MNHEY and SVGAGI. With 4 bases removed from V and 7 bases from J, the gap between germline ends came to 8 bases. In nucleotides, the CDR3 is TGTGCCAGCAGTTTTTCCGGGCAGCCCCAGCATTTT. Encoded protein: CASSFSGQPQHF.

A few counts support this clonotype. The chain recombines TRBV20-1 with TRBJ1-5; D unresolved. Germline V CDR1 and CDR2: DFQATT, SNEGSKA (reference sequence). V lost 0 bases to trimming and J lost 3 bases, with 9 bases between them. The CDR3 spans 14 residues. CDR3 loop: CSAREPQSNQPQHF. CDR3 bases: TGCAGTGCTAGAGAGCCCCAGTCCAATCAGCCCCAGCATTTT.